This TCR delta chain is drawn from a study of Vδ1+ human thymocytes. Study-wide results and limits: Donors shared many TRG clonotypes but few TRD clonotypes. Unlike peripheral blood Vdelta1+ controls, thymic delta-chain sequences included about 20% Vdelta2 and few Vdelta3. Bulk repertoire data may be misinterpreted because of unexpected Vdelta2 sequences. Thymic TRG and TRD repertoires appeared highly polyclonal.

The sample holds a few counts of this clone. The antigen remains unidentified. Extracted RNA was reverse transcribed into cDNA. CDR3 amplicons came from multiplex PCR with pooled V-gene forward and constant-region reverse primers. TCRdb applied CATT to the multiplex PCR reads for clone calling. Of 70,000 to 90,000 delta-chain clones in the sample, around 35% were seen once. From germline, CDR1 is TSWWSYY and CDR2 QGS. The V and J ends lost 3 bases and 3 bases respectively, with 20 bases between them. The CDR3 is 17 residues long. The gene calls are TRDV1 and TRDJ1; D is possibly TRDD2 (5 bases). This clonotype was obtained from a boy under three years old who had congenital heart surgery. The sample comprised Vdelta1+ gamma-delta thymocytes from the thymus. As to subset: FACS-sorted CD3+ TCRalphabeta- TCRVdelta1+ TCRVdelta2- thymocytes. The CDR3 DNA follows: TGTGCTCTTGGGGATTTCCTTCTCGACCCCTACGCCGATAAACTCATCTTT. Translating it yields CALGDFLLDPYADKLIF.